The T cell receptor (beta chain) under discussion was sequenced for a study of T cells after yellow fever vaccination. 5'RACE template switching generated TCR cDNA, adding a universal primer site and UMIs. MiXCR was run by TCRdb on the 5' RACE reads, yielding one entry per CDR3 protein. The sample lists 300,000 to 350,000 distinct CDR3 sequences, 3% to 4.5% occurring once. Per the germline V gene, CDR1 is MNHEY and CDR2 is SVGEGT. The CDR3 spans 14 residues. The J segment lost 1 base and the V segment lost 2 bases, leaving 0 bases of the junction unmatched. This rearrangement joins TRBV6-2 or TRBV6-3 to TRBJ2-3; 7 bases map to TRBD2. The material was PBMCs, obtained 5 days after the yellow fever booster vaccination. This sequence was found in a man aged 18 to 29 who received the YFV17D yellow fever vaccine. The CDR3 coding sequence is TGTGCCAGCAGTTACGCGGGGGGCACAGATACGCAGTATTTT. Residues: CASSYAGGTDTQYF.